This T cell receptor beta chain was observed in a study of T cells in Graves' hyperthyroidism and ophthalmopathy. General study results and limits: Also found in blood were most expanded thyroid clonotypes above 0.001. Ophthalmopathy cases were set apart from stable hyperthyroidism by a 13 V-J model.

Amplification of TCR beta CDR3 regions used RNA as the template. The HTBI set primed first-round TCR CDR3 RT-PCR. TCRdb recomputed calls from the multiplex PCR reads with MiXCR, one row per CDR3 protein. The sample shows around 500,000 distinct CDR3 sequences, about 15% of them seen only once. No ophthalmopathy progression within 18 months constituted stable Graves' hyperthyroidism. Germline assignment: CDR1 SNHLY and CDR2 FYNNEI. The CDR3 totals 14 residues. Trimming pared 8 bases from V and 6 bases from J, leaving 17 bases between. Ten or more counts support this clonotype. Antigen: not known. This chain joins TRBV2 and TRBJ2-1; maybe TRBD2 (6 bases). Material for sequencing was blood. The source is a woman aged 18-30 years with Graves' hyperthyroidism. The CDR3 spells CASLRLAAGNEQFF. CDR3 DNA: TGTGCCAGCCTGAGATTAGCGGCAGGCAATGAGCAGTTCTTC. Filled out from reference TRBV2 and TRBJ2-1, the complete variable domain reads EPEVTQTPSHQVTQMGQEVILRCVPISNHLYFYWYRQILGQKVEFLVSFYNNEISEKSEIFDDQFSVERPDGSNFTLKIRSTKLEDSAMYFCASLRLAAGNEQFFGPGTRLTVL.